This passage covers 18 T cell receptor beta chains from one sample sequenced in a study of beta chain features in type 1 diabetes. Of the isolated RNA, all was reverse transcribed, and so the sequenced material was expressed TCRB transcripts. Clones were sequenced by immunoSEQ multiplex PCR, and TCRdb holds only the in-frame ones, with some missing. The table shows around 170,000 clones, with roughly 9.1% occurring only once. The sequenced sample was central memory CD4+ T cells from blood. The receptors originated from a woman under 30 in good health.

This chain uses TRBV20-1 with TRBJ2-7; D not certain. Germline CDR1 and CDR2: DFQATT and SNEGSKA (reference sequence). V was clipped by 0 bases and J by 5 bases, with 5 bases between them. The CDR3 totals 11 residues. The CDR3 bases are TGCAGTGCTAGAGATTCGGACGAGCAGTACTTC. This gives the protein CSARDSDEQYF.

The sample holds a few counts of this clone. The chain uses TRBV29-1 and TRBJ1-5, with D possibly TRBD1 on 5 matching bases. The germline CDR1 and CDR2 sequences are SQVTM and ANQGSEA. The CDR3 has 12 amino acids. V was clipped by 5 bases and J by 4 bases, with 9 bases between them. CDR3 region: CSVMTANQPQHF. For the CDR3, the DNA is TGCAGCGTTATGACAGCAAATCAGCCCCAGCATTTT.

The V and J genes are TRBV9 and TRBJ2-2; 7 positions match TRBD2. V dropped 1 base and J dropped 5; count of bases not matched to a gene: 2. The germline CDR1 and CDR2 sequences are SGDLS and YYNGEE. The CDR3 sequence is 14 residues long. Written as DNA, the CDR3 is TGTGCCAGCAGCGTAAACGGGAGGACCGGGGAGCTGTTTTTT. Protein sequence: CASSVNGRTGELFF. Full variable domain (rest looked up from reference TRBV9 and TRBJ2-2): DSGVTQTPKHLITATGQRVTLRCSPRSGDLSVYWYQQSLDQGLQFLIQYYNGEERAKGNILERFSAQQFPDLHSELNLSSLELGDSALYFCASSVNGRTGELFFGEGSRLTVL.

With regard to this clone: Other DNA sequences of this sample code for an identical CDR3. V gene TRBV30 combines with J gene TRBJ2-7, with a weak D call TRBD2 (6 bases). V gave up 0 bases and J gave up 6 bases, with 6 bases separating them. CDR3 length: 11 amino acids. Germline loops: CDR1 GTSNPN, CDR2 SVGIG (reference sequence). The CDR3 nucleotides read TGTGCCTGGAGTGTCGGGGGCGAGCAGTACTTC. Translated, it gives CAWSVGGEQYF.

This clone was observed a few times. The chain links TRBV7-8 to TRBJ2-3; 8 bases align to TRBD2. Germline values: CDR1 SGHVS, CDR2 FQNEAQ. With V trimmed by 5 bases and J by 2 bases, 9 bases remained unmatched. The CDR3 length is 16 residues. CDR3 amino acids: CASSNAGGGLTDTQYF. The CDR3 nucleotides read TGTGCCAGCAGCAACGCCGGGGGGGGCCTCACAGATACGCAGTATTTT.

Worth noting for this clone: A junction end diverges from the germline sequence, so it may reflect a read error. The chain joins TRBV30 to TRBJ2-7, with D tentatively TRBD2 (5 bases). Germline CDR1 GTSNPN, CDR2 SVGIG (reference sequence). This CDR3 region has 10 residues. The CDR3 protein is CAWSHREKRF. The CDR3 DNA reads as TGTGCCTGGAGTCACCGGGAAAAACGGTTC.

The chain is built from TRBV5-6 and TRBJ1-1; no clear D gene. This CDR3 spans 14 amino acids. Trimming pared 4 bases from V and 3 bases from J, leaving 13 bases between. Germline CDR1 is SGHDT and CDR2 is YYEEEE. DNA of the CDR3: TGTGCCAGCAGCCCTTTGAATGAGGACACTGAAGCTTTCTTT. Protein sequence: CASSPLNEDTEAFF.

The rearrangement joins TRBV6-5 to TRBJ2-1, with unresolved D. There are 14 residues in the CDR3. From germline, CDR1 is MNHEY and CDR2 SVGAGI. The V gene lost 6 bases and the J gene lost 7 bases, with 16 bases spanning the gap. CDR3: CASRRPSSTNEQFF. The CDR3 DNA follows: TGTGCCAGCAGACGACCTAGTTCTACGAATGAGCAGTTCTTC.

This clone was seen repeatedly, ten times or more. This chain links TRBV14 with TRBJ2-1, with 7 bases lining up with TRBD1. Unmatched junction bases numbered 5, after V lost 0 bases and J lost 3 bases. The CDR3 runs 16 residues. Germline CDR1 reads SGHDN; CDR2 reads FVKESK. The CDR3 here is CASSQDGGQFYNEQFF. The CDR3 nucleotides are TGTGCCAGCAGCCAAGATGGGGGACAGTTCTACAATGAGCAGTTCTTC.

The rearrangement joins TRBV4-2 to TRBJ2-3; D call uncertain. The CDR3 has 14 residues. V was cut by 0 bases and J by 5 bases, with 9 bases left in between. Per the germline V gene, CDR1 is LGHNA and CDR2 is YNFKEQ. CDR3 in DNA: TGTGCCAGCAGCCAAGATCCAGTCCAAGATACGCAGTATTTT. The encoded protein is CASSQDPVQDTQYF.

This clone was found a few times. The chain uses TRBV30 and TRBJ2-5; the D is unclear. The CDR3 has 10 residues. Germline values: CDR1 GTSNPN, CDR2 SVGIG (reference sequence). V lost 1 base, J lost 7 bases, and 4 bases lay in between. The CDR3 DNA sequence: TGTGCCTGGAGTGGCGGGACCCAGTACTTC. Translation gives CAWSGGTQYF.

This sequence joins TRBV29-1 and TRBJ2-1, with 7 nucleotides matching TRBD1. This CDR3 contains 14 residues. V shed 5 bases and J 0 bases; nucleotides not matched to a gene: 4. Germline V CDR1 and CDR2: SQVTM, ANQGSEA. Here the CDR3 reads CSVFRTGSYNEQFF. For the CDR3, the DNA is TGCAGCGTTTTCCGGACAGGCTCCTACAATGAGCAGTTCTTC.

There are many counts of this clone. The chain has TRBV7-8 and TRBJ2-3, with D perhaps matching TRBD2 (5 bases). The germline gives CDR1 SGHVS, CDR2 FQNEAQ. The CDR3 consists of 12 residues. Trimming pared 5 bases from V and 4 bases from J, leaving 7 bases between. CDR3 residues: CASSPRADTQYF. CDR3 in DNA: TGTGCCAGCAGCCCGAGGGCAGATACGCAGTATTTT.

This chain uses TRBV6-1 with TRBJ2-4; D might be TRBD2 (6 bases). This CDR3 is built from 15 residues. Germline V CDR1 and CDR2: MNHNS, SASEGT. Trimming cost V 6 bases and J 1 base, with 13 bases left between them. DNA of the CDR3: TGTGCCAGCAGCGAGGTTGGAGGGGCCAAAAACATTCAGTACTTC. Its protein product is CASSEVGGAKNIQYF.

This clone was seen a handful of times. This chain connects TRBV5-1 to TRBJ2-2; no firm D call. The CDR3 spans 16 residues. CDR1 is SGHRS, CDR2 YFSETQ, per germline. V was pared by 0 bases and J by 0 bases, with 9 bases between. The CDR3, as DNA: TGCGCCAGCAGCTTGGATCGACTCGCGAACACCGGGGAGCTGTTTTTT. It encodes CASSLDRLANTGELFF.

This clone was observed a few times. The chain couples TRBV6-1 to TRBJ2-5, with 8 bases that match TRBD1. This CDR3 spans 13 amino acids. V was pared by 8 bases and J by 7 bases, with 9 bases of the junction left unmatched. In germline, CDR1 is MNHNS, CDR2 SASEGT. CDR3 DNA sequence: TGTGCCAGCGGACAGGGTTTGACGAGGACCCAGTACTTC. Protein product: CASGQGLTRTQYF.

This clone has only a few counts. The chain uses TRBV5-8 and TRBJ2-2; maybe TRBD1 (5 bases). Trimming shortened V by 4 bases and J by 4 bases, and 11 bases separated the two germline ends. CDR1 is SGHTS, CDR2 YDEGEE, per germline. The CDR3 totals 14 residues. CDR3 amino acids: CASSLRDSTGELFF. The CDR3 DNA is TGTGCCAGCAGCCTCCGAGACAGCACCGGGGAGCTGTTTTTT.

CDR3 sequence (DNA): TGTGCCAGCAGTTTATCGGTGGGCGGGACAGATAACGAGCAGTACTTC. Translating gives CASSLSVGGTDNEQYF. V and J are TRBV27 and TRBJ2-7, with D perhaps TRBD1 (7 bases). V gave up 0 bases and J gave up 5 bases, with 17 bases separating them. This CDR3 comprises 16 residues. The germline gives CDR1 MNHEY, CDR2 SMNVEV (reference sequence).